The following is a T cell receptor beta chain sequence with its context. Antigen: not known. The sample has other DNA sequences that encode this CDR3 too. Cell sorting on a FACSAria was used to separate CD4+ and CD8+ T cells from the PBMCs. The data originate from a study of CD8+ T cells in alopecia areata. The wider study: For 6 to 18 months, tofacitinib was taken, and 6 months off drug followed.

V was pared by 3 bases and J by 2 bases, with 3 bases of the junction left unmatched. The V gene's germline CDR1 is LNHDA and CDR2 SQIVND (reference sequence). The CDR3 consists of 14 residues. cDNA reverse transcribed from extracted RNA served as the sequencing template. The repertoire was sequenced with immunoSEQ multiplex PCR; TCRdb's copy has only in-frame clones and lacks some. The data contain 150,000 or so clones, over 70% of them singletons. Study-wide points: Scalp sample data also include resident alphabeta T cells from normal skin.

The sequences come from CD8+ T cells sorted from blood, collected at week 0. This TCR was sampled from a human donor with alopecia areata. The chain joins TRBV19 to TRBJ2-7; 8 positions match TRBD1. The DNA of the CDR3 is TGTGCCAGTAGTATCGGGACAGGACCCTACGAGCAGTACTTC. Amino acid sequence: CASSIGTGPYEQYF.